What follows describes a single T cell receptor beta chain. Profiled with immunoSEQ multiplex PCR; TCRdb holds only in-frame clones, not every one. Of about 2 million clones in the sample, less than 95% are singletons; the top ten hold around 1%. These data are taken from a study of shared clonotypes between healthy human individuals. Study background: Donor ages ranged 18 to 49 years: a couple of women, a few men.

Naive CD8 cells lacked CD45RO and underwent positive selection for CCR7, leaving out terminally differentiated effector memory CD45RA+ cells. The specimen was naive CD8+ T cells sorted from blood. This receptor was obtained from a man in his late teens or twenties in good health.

CDR3 amino acids: CAAGGGPPGELFF. CDR3 sequence (DNA): TGTGCCGCCGGCGGCGGTCCACCCGGGGAGCTGTTTTTT. The genes are TRBV28 and TRBJ2-2, with D uncertain. V was cut by 11 bases and J by 6 bases, with 16 bases left in between. The CDR3 covers 13 residues. The germline gives CDR1 MDHEN, CDR2 SYDVKM.